The 24 T cell receptor beta chains in this list originate from one sample, sequenced in a study of blood T cells in healthy people across ages. Together with a sample-barcoded 5' primer, a J-beta primer mix was included in a second PCR lasting about 7 to 12 cycles. A single record per CDR3 protein comes from TCRdb applying MiXCR to the 5' RACE reads. The sample carries around 2 million distinct CDR3 sequences, more than 35% recorded once. Sequenced sample: blood. The receptors shown here come from a human donor in good health.

This clonotype appeared a single time. This chain joins TRBV13 and TRBJ1-1; 9 nucleotides line up with TRBD1. The CDR3 sequence is 16 residues long. CDR1 and CDR2 from the germline V gene are PRHDT and FYEKMQ (reference sequence). J gave up 1 base and V 5 bases, and 8 bases lay outside the gene matches. The CDR3 protein is CASSPDRGNSNTEAFF. Here the CDR3 DNA reads TGTGCCAGCAGCCCGGACAGGGGCAACTCGAACACTGAAGCTTTCTTT.

This clonotype was observed many times. The rearrangement links TRBV29-1 to TRBJ1-2, with 7 bases aligning to TRBD1. The germline gives CDR1 SQVTM, CDR2 ANQGSEA. Germline trimming cut 2 bases from V and 3 bases from J; bases unmatched to any gene: 3. The CDR3 runs 13 residues. Here the CDR3 reads CSVESGTDYGYTF. CDR3 bases: TGCAGCGTTGAATCAGGGACAGACTATGGCTACACCTTC.

This clonotype occurred once. The CDR3 bases are TGCAGCGTTGTTTACGGGCCAAGGGGCTACACCTTC. It translates to CSVVYGPRGYTF. The chain recombines TRBV29-1 with TRBJ1-2; D is unresolved. The V gene lost 4 bases and the J gene lost 8 bases, with 14 bases spanning the gap. Germline loops: CDR1 SQVTM, CDR2 ANQGSEA. This CDR3 contains 12 residues.

In this sample, this clonotype turned up a few times. The gene calls are TRBV10-3 and TRBJ2-1; the match to TRBD1 covers 9 bases. The germline V gene encodes CDR1 ENHRY and CDR2 SYGVKD. V was pared by 3 bases and J by 5 bases, with 14 bases of the junction left unmatched. The CDR3 runs to 18 residues. The CDR3 spells CAISEKSGQGGRHNEQFF. CDR3 DNA: TGTGCCATCAGTGAAAAGTCGGGACAGGGTGGGAGACACAATGAGCAGTTCTTC.

CDR3: CASSQLQSWDTEAFF. CDR3 DNA: TGCGCCAGCAGCCAGCTACAATCCTGGGATACTGAAGCTTTCTTT. The rearrangement links TRBV4-1 to TRBJ1-1, with D hard to call. CDR3 length equals 15 residues. In germline, CDR1 is MGHRA, CDR2 YSYEKL. V was clipped by 3 bases and J by 5 bases, with 16 bases between them.

This clonotype has only a few counts. The CDR3 DNA is TGTGCCAGCAGCCCAACCGTTTCTGGTTACACCATATATTTT. The encoded protein is CASSPTVSGYTIYF. The chain joins TRBV7-2 to TRBJ1-3; D uncertain. The CDR3 is 14 residues long. Trimming pared 5 bases from V and 8 bases from J, leaving 16 bases between. CDR1 SGHTA and CDR2 FQGNSA come from the germline V gene. The full variable domain, in which reference TRBV7-2 and TRBJ1-3 provide the parts outside the CDR3, is GAGVSQSPSNKVTEKGKDVELRCDPISGHTALYWYRQSLGQGLEFLIYFQGNSAPDKSGLPSDRFSAERTGGSVSTLTIQRTQQEDSAVYLCASSPTVSGYTIYFGEGSWLTVV.

This chain uses TRBV20-1 with TRBJ1-2; no clear D. This CDR3 is built from 15 residues. Germline V gene lookup returns CDR1 DFQATT and CDR2 SNEGSKA (reference sequence). V dropped 0 bases and J dropped 8 bases, with 19 bases sitting between them. The CDR3 reads CSARDFRLGLEGYTF. CDR3 DNA sequence: TGCAGTGCTAGAGATTTCCGCCTGGGGTTAGAGGGCTACACCTTC.

This clonotype was counted between two and nine times. The rearrangement uses TRBV20-1 and TRBJ1-5; D gene uncertain. Germline lookup yields CDR1 DFQATT and CDR2 SNEGSKA (reference sequence). The CDR3 covers 14 residues. V lost 0 bases to trimming and J lost 2 bases, with 8 bases between them. CDR3 coding DNA: TGCAGTGCTAGAGATCTCGGGGGCAATCAGCCCCAGCATTTT. This encodes CSARDLGGNQPQHF.

The CDR3 here is CASSTSGSPLGGNTIYF. CDR3 DNA: TGTGCCAGCAGTACATCCGGGAGCCCTTTGGGGGGAAACACCATATATTTT. The chain links TRBV6-6 to TRBJ1-3; D gene ambiguous. The germline V gene has CDR1 MNHNY and CDR2 SVGAGI (reference sequence). Trimming cost V 5 bases and J 4 bases, with 21 bases left between them. The CDR3 sequence is 17 residues long.

The chain carries TRBV6-5 and TRBJ1-2, with 8 bases aligning to TRBD1. The CDR3 length is 14 residues. Trimming removed 4 bases from V and 4 bases from J; junction bases left unmatched: 5. CDR1 MNHEY and CDR2 SVGAGI come from the germline V gene. CDR3 region: CASSSTGDLYGYTF. The CDR3, as DNA: TGTGCCAGCAGTTCGACAGGGGACCTCTATGGCTACACCTTC.

This clonotype has more than one count but fewer than ten. The chain carries TRBV20-1 and TRBJ2-1, with TRBD2 identical over 7 bases. The V segment lost 1 base and the J segment 14 bases; nucleotides outside the gene matches: 5. Looked up from germline, CDR1 is DFQATT and CDR2 is SNEGSKA (reference sequence). The CDR3 extends over 11 amino acids. The CDR3 DNA reads TGCAGTGCTAGAGCGGGGAGGGTAAAGTTCTTC. Translated: CSARAGRVKFF.

This chain uses TRBV20-1 with TRBJ2-3; no clear D gene. The V gene's germline CDR1 is DFQATT and CDR2 SNEGSKA (reference sequence). The CDR3 consists of 15 residues. The V end lost 2 bases, the J end lost 0 bases, and 12 bases lay between the germline ends. CDR3 DNA sequence: TGCAGTGCTAGACTAGGCGGAACGAGCACAGATACGCAGTATTTT. Translating gives CSARLGGTSTDTQYF.

J is TRBJ2-7 and V is TRBV5-5; possible D gene TRBD2, 5 bases. V gave up 2 bases and J gave up 3 bases, with 12 bases separating them. CDR1 and CDR2 (germline): SGHKS, YYEKEE (reference sequence). The CDR3 consists of 14 residues. In DNA form, the CDR3 reads TGTGCCAGCAGCTTCCTTCGGGGAGTCTACGAGCAGTACTTC. Translating it yields CASSFLRGVYEQYF.

This clonotype appeared many times. The rearrangement joins TRBV19 to TRBJ2-6; 9 nucleotides line up with TRBD1. The CDR3 totals 18 residues. V dropped 3 bases and J dropped 0; count of bases not matched to a gene: 6. Germline V gene sequence: CDR1 LNHDA, CDR2 SQIVND (reference sequence). CDR3 loop: CASSILTGGSSGANVLTF. CDR3 bases: TGTGCCAGTAGTATCTTGACAGGGGGATCCTCTGGGGCCAACGTCCTGACTTTC.

The chain recombines TRBV6-5 with TRBJ2-7; no reliable D call. The CDR3 spans 14 residues. Trimming stripped 3 bases from V and 7 bases from J, with 16 bases between. Germline loops: CDR1 MNHEY, CDR2 SVGAGI. The CDR3 sequence: CASSYGVDPREQYF. CDR3 DNA: TGTGCCAGCAGTTATGGGGTAGACCCGAGAGAGCAGTACTTC.

This chain joins TRBV7-8 and TRBJ2-6; TRBD1 aligns across 10 bases. With V trimmed by 5 bases and J by 2 bases, 9 bases remained unmatched. CDR1 and CDR2 from the germline V gene are SGHVS and FQNEAQ. The CDR3 loop spans 18 amino acids. CDR3 DNA sequence: TGTGCCAGCAGCCTGACGACAGGGGGCATGGCTGGGGCCAACGTCCTGACTTTC. It codes for CASSLTTGGMAGANVLTF.

The rearrangement joins TRBV7-8 to TRBJ2-3; 8 nucleotides agree with TRBD2. CDR1 and CDR2 from the germline V gene are SGHVS and FQNEAQ. The CDR3 runs 18 residues. The J segment lost 2 bases and the V segment lost 1 base, leaving 11 bases of the junction unmatched. The CDR3, as DNA: TGTGCCAGCAGCTTAGTCGCCGGGACTAGTACGGTCACAGATACGCAGTATTTT. Protein product: CASSLVAGTSTVTDTQYF.

This clonotype appeared a few times. The CDR3 sequence: CASSQDGNEAFF. The CDR3 DNA sequence: TGCGCCAGCAGCCAAGATGGAAATGAAGCTTTCTTT. The chain couples TRBV4-1 to TRBJ1-1; no clear D. Trimming removed 0 bases from V and 7 bases from J, with 6 bases in between. The CDR3 covers 12 residues. Looked up from germline, CDR1 is MGHRA and CDR2 is YSYEKL.

The chain couples TRBV6-6 to TRBJ1-2; possibly TRBD1 for D (6 bases). Germline values: CDR1 MNHNY, CDR2 SVGAGI (reference sequence). The CDR3 has 16 residues. V lost 2 bases, J lost 5 bases, and 18 bases lay in between. The CDR3 nucleotides are TGTGCCAGCAGTTACGGTAGTGGGGGGCGCGGTTATGGCTACACCTTC. It encodes CASSYGSGGRGYGYTF.

In this sample, this clonotype turned up a few times. V usage is TRBV6-1 and J usage is TRBJ2-3; 16 nucleotides match TRBD2. Germline trimming cut 6 bases from V and 4 bases from J; bases unmatched to any gene: 13. CDR1 is MNHNS, CDR2 SASEGT, per germline. The CDR3 is 19 amino acids. Written as DNA, the CDR3 is TGTGCCAGCAGCTGGGGACTAGCGGGGGGGATCCCAACCGCAGATACGCAGTATTTT. Amino acid sequence: CASSWGLAGGIPTADTQYF.

The chain joins TRBV6-2 or TRBV6-3 to TRBJ2-7, with D unresolved. Germline V CDR1 and CDR2: MNHEY, SVGEGT. The CDR3 is made up of 13 amino acids. V lost 11 bases to trimming and J lost 7 bases, with 21 bases between them. In nucleotides, the CDR3 is TGTGCCCCCTCGGAGAGGTTGGTTGGTGAGCAGTACTTC. Translation gives CAPSERLVGEQYF.

This clonotype was found once. V gene TRBV7-9 combines with J gene TRBJ1-1; TRBD1 agrees at 9 bases. This CDR3 has 14 residues. The germline CDR1 and CDR2 sequences are SEHNR and FQNEAQ (reference sequence). Losses at the gene ends were 6 bases for V and 2 bases for J; bases not matched to a gene: 4. The CDR3 DNA is TGTGCCAGCAGGGGACAGGGCGGAAACACTGAAGCTTTCTTT. Protein product: CASRGQGGNTEAFF.

The rearrangement uses TRBV24-1 and TRBJ1-2; TRBD1 agrees at 7 bases. Germline loops: CDR1 KGHDR, CDR2 SFDVKD. The length of the CDR3 is 13 residues. V gave up 8 bases and J gave up 6 bases; unmatched junction bases: 8. CDR3 nucleotide sequence: TGTGCCACCAAGGGAACAGGGGCGGATGGCTACACCTTC. It yields the protein CATKGTGADGYTF.

This chain joins TRBV29-1 and TRBJ2-1; 12 bases align to TRBD2. Germline V gene lookup returns CDR1 SQVTM and CDR2 ANQGSEA. The CDR3 contains 14 residues. The V and J ends lost 7 bases and 9 bases, in that order; junction bases with no gene match: 10. The CDR3 sequence is CSASSGGDNGEQFF. CDR3 nucleotides: TGCAGCGCCTCTAGCGGGGGGGATAACGGTGAGCAGTTCTTC.